Below are 14 T cell receptor beta chains sequenced from a single sample in a study of CD8 T cells in ankylosing spondylitis. MiXCR was run by TCRdb on the 5' RACE reads, yielding one entry per CDR3 protein. The table shows 200,000 to 300,000 distinct CDR3 sequences, with roughly 8.2% occurring only once. The sample was blood, either unsorted or a sorted T cell fraction (not recorded which). Receptors were obtained from a female donor with ankylosing spondylitis or in good health (not recorded which).

The CDR3 region has the DNA TGTGCCAGCAGCCCCGAGGGCGCAGGGTGGAATAGCAATCAGCCCCAGCATTTT. Its translation: CASSPEGAGWNSNQPQHF. The gene calls are TRBV7-8 and TRBJ1-5; possible D gene TRBD1, 5 bases. The CDR3 covers 18 residues. The V end was cut by 5 bases, the J end by 0 bases, with 20 bases between. Germline CDR1 reads SGHVS; CDR2 reads FQNEAQ.

Many counts were recorded for this clonotype. The genes are TRBV10-3 and TRBJ2-7; TRBD2 matches at 11 bases. The CDR3 has 17 residues. From germline, CDR1 is ENHRY and CDR2 SYGVKD. V lost 4 bases, J lost 0 bases, and 8 bases stayed unmatched. This CDR3 reads CAISAGTSGASSYEQYF. In DNA, the CDR3 is TGTGCCATCAGTGCGGGGACTAGCGGAGCTAGCTCCTACGAGCAGTACTTC.

This clonotype was counted only a few times. The chain couples TRBV7-9 to TRBJ2-1; 7 nucleotides agree with TRBD2. This CDR3 comprises 14 residues. Germline-derived CDR1 and CDR2 are SEHNR and FQNEAQ (reference sequence). Trimming at V came to 3 bases and at J to 4 bases, leaving 3 bases not matched to a gene. The CDR3 DNA sequence: TGTGCCAGCAGCTTCGCGGGAGCATACAATGAGCAGTTCTTC. Protein product: CASSFAGAYNEQFF.

The rearrangement uses TRBV11-2 and TRBJ2-5; 9 bases fit TRBD2. The CDR3 sequence is 16 residues long. Trimming cost V 1 base and J 1 base; bases outside gene matches: 4. Germline V gene sequence: CDR1 SGHAT, CDR2 FQNNGV. CDR3 sequence: CASSLGREGIQETQYF. The CDR3 coding sequence is TGTGCCAGCAGCTTAGGGCGGGAGGGGATCCAAGAGACCCAGTACTTC.

The genes are TRBV4-3 and TRBJ2-1; 8 nucleotides agree with TRBD1. V shed 2 bases, J shed 3 bases, and the junction held 3 bases outside the gene matches. This CDR3 comprises 15 residues. The V gene's germline CDR1 is LGHNA and CDR2 YSLEER. In nucleotides, the CDR3 is TGCGCCAGCAGCCAAAAACAGGGGGTCTACAATGAGCAGTTCTTC. Protein product: CASSQKQGVYNEQFF.

In this sample, this clonotype turned up many times. The chain uses TRBV4-3 and TRBJ2-2; no definite D call. The CDR3 has 12 residues. The V and J ends lost 3 bases and 3 bases respectively, with 2 bases between them. The germline CDR1 and CDR2 sequences are LGHNA and YSLEER. CDR3 protein: CASSQHTGELFF. The CDR3 nucleotides read TGCGCCAGCAGCCAGCACACCGGGGAGCTGTTTTTT.

Ten or more counts support this clonotype. J is TRBJ2-5 and V is TRBV7-3; 8 bases align to TRBD1. This CDR3 spans 13 amino acids. V shed 5 bases, J shed 4 bases, and the junction held 3 bases outside the gene matches. CDR1 is SGHTA, CDR2 FQGTGA, per germline. The CDR3 DNA reads as TGTGCCAGCAGCCCCGGGACAGGAGAGACCCAGTACTTC. Translated: CASSPGTGETQYF.

The sample holds a few counts of this clonotype. J is TRBJ2-1 and V is TRBV5-1; 8 bases are shared with TRBD2. Germline CDR1 and CDR2: SGHRS and YFSETQ. V gave up 0 bases and J gave up 8 bases; unmatched junction bases: 4. This CDR3 region has 14 residues. The CDR3 nucleotides are TGCGCCAGCAGCTTGGGAGCGGGAGAGCATGAGCAGTTCTTC. The encoded protein is CASSLGAGEHEQFF.

This clonotype was seen ten or more times. The chain has TRBV12-3 or TRBV12-4 and TRBJ1-1; the D gene is possibly TRBD1 (6 bases). The CDR3 covers 13 residues. V dropped 4 bases and J dropped 4 bases, with 10 bases sitting between them. The CDR3 region is CASSSRGPTEAFF. In DNA form, the CDR3 reads TGTGCCAGCAGTTCCCGGGGGCCCACTGAAGCTTTCTTT.

This clonotype was observed many times. The chain couples TRBV6-5 to TRBJ2-7; 9 bases line up with TRBD1. CDR3 length: 15 residues. Germline CDR1 MNHEY, CDR2 SVGAGI. V shed 2 bases, J shed 4 bases, and the junction held 6 bases outside the gene matches. The CDR3 loop is CASSYRDRGRYEQYF. The CDR3 DNA follows: TGTGCCAGCAGTTACCGTGACAGGGGGAGGTACGAGCAGTACTTC.

This clonotype was observed at least ten times. J is TRBJ1-5 and V is TRBV6-1, with 7 positions matching TRBD1. Germline lookup yields CDR1 MNHNS and CDR2 SASEGT. V lost 6 bases, J lost 4 bases, and 6 bases stayed unmatched. The CDR3 covers 14 residues. CDR3 sequence: CASSTGVRNQPQHF. CDR3 DNA sequence: TGTGCCAGCAGCACAGGGGTAAGGAATCAGCCCCAGCATTTT.

The sample holds many counts of this clonotype. The J gene is TRBJ2-1, the V gene TRBV29-1; the D gene is possibly TRBD2 (5 bases). Germline values: CDR1 SQVTM, CDR2 ANQGSEA. CDR3 size: 12 residues. V lost 4 bases and J lost 6, with 10 bases in between. The CDR3 is CSVVEDSNEQFF. CDR3 DNA: TGCAGCGTTGTGGAGGATTCCAATGAGCAGTTCTTC.

This clonotype was found many times. The chain links TRBV27 to TRBJ2-1, with 9 bases fitting TRBD2. V dropped 3 bases and J dropped 0; count of bases not matched to a gene: 6. This CDR3 comprises 17 residues. CDR1 is MNHEY and CDR2 is SMNVEV in the germline V gene (reference sequence). As DNA, the CDR3 is TGTGCCAGCAGTTTCCGACTAGCGGCCTTCTCCTACAATGAGCAGTTCTTC. Encoded protein: CASSFRLAAFSYNEQFF.

This clonotype was picked up many times. V gene TRBV6-1 combines with J gene TRBJ2-1; a weak D match, TRBD2 (5 bases). Trimming stripped 4 bases from V and 7 bases from J, with 17 bases between. CDR1 is MNHNS, CDR2 SASEGT, per germline. There are 15 residues in the CDR3. CDR3 coding DNA: TGTGCCAGCAGTGGCAGAGGGCGATTAGGGAATGAGCAGTTCTTC. Amino acids: CASSGRGRLGNEQFF.